The 25 T cell receptor beta chains in this list originate from one sample, sequenced in a study of graft-versus-host responses after intestinal transplantation. TCRdb's table, derived via immunoSEQ multiplex PCR, lists solely in-frame clones and lacks some. The profile shows under 20,000 clones, about 89% of them singletons. Sequencing used bone marrow, obtained 120 to 130 days after transplant. The receptors were sampled from a human patient who received an intestinal transplant, so some T cells may come from the graft donor.

The chain couples TRBV11-2 to TRBJ2-3; 8 nucleotides match TRBD1. CDR3 size: 16 residues. J was trimmed by 2 bases and V by 1 base; bases with no gene match: 5. Germline CDR1 is SGHAT and CDR2 is FQNNGV. CDR3 nucleotide sequence: TGTGCCAGCAGCTTAGGAACAGGGGGGTTCACAGATACGCAGTATTTT. Its protein product is CASSLGTGGFTDTQYF.

The J gene is TRBJ2-3, the V gene TRBV6-4, with TRBD2 matching 8 bases. The CDR3 contains 15 residues. Germline CDR1 MRHNA, CDR2 SNTAGT. V lost 0 bases and J lost 4; bases outside the gene matches: 3. CDR3 sequence reads: CASSDSGLGADTQYF. The CDR3 DNA reads as TGTGCCAGCAGTGACTCGGGACTAGGGGCAGATACGCAGTATTTT.

This clone was counted once. The V and J genes are TRBV5-1 and TRBJ2-7; D uncertain. The germline V and J ends were trimmed by 0 bases and 0 bases, with 10 bases remaining between them. The CDR3 covers 15 residues. Germline V gives CDR1 SGHRS, CDR2 YFSETQ. The CDR3: CASSLGLGNSYEQYF. Here the CDR3 DNA reads TGCGCCAGCAGCTTGGGGTTGGGTAACTCCTACGAGCAGTACTTC. Using reference TRBV5-1 and TRBJ2-7 for the parts outside the CDR3, the full variable domain is KAGVTQTPRYLIKTRGQQVTLSCSPISGHRSVSWYQQTPGQGLQFLFEYFSETQRNKGNFPGRFSGRQFSNSRSEMNVSTLELGDSALYLCASSLGLGNSYEQYFGPGTRLTVT.

This clone has just one count. The chain is built from TRBV19 and TRBJ2-7; 9 bases are shared with TRBD1. Germline CDR1 and CDR2: LNHDA and SQIVND (reference sequence). The CDR3 runs to 14 residues. V trimming: 1 base; J trimming: 3 bases; junction bases outside the gene matches: 1. The CDR3 sequence is CASSIAGQGYEQYF. CDR3 DNA sequence: TGTGCCAGTAGTATAGCGGGACAGGGCTACGAGCAGTACTTC.

The chain is built from TRBV18 and TRBJ2-5, with a tentative D call TRBD2 (7 bases). This CDR3 spans 18 amino acids. The V end was cut by 3 bases, the J end by 5 bases, with 25 bases between. Per germline, CDR1 KGHSH and CDR2 LQKENI. The chain's CDR3 is CASSPQLSGGSSGETQYF. The CDR3 coding sequence is TGTGCCAGCTCACCCCAACTCTCGGGGGGCAGTTCGGGTGAGACCCAGTACTTC.

The V and J genes are TRBV10-2 and TRBJ2-7; D gene unclear. The germline gives CDR1 WSHSY, CDR2 SAAADI. The CDR3 runs 12 residues. Between the trimmed V and J ends, which lost 7 bases and 2 bases, there was a span of 9 bases. The chain's CDR3 is CASMGRTYEQYF. CDR3 DNA: TGCGCCAGCATGGGTAGGACCTACGAGCAGTACTTC.

The chain uses TRBV14 and TRBJ2-7; 10 bases fit TRBD1. CDR3 size: 15 residues. Germline CDR1 is SGHDN and CDR2 is FVKESK. After removal of 4 bases from V and 2 bases from J, the junction contained 5 bases not matched to a gene. The CDR3 sequence: CASSLGTGETYEQYF. The CDR3 nucleotides are TGTGCCAGCAGCCTCGGGACAGGGGAAACCTACGAGCAGTACTTC.

This chain connects TRBV11-2 to TRBJ2-1; a weak D match, TRBD2 (5 bases). V was trimmed by 5 bases and J by 2 bases, leaving 19 bases between them. The CDR3 contains 17 residues. Germline CDR1 is SGHAT and CDR2 is FQNNGV. The CDR3 sequence: CASSPEGLGRAYNEQFF. The CDR3 nucleotides read TGTGCCAGCAGCCCCGAGGGTCTGGGCCGGGCCTACAATGAGCAGTTCTTC.

In DNA, the CDR3 is TGCGCCAGCAGCTTCAGGAGTAACACTGAAGCTTTCTTT. It yields the protein CASSFRSNTEAFF. This chain connects TRBV5-1 to TRBJ1-1; no firm D call. The CDR3 spans 13 residues. Trimming pared 2 bases from V and 2 bases from J, leaving 7 bases between. CDR1 is SGHRS, CDR2 YFSETQ, per germline.

The chain has TRBV28 and TRBJ2-7; 7 bases are a match to TRBD1. Trimming cost V 6 bases and J 5 bases; bases outside gene matches: 10. The germline V gene encodes CDR1 MDHEN and CDR2 SYDVKM. CDR3 size: 14 residues. CDR3 sequence: CASSPGQGVDEQYF. CDR3 sequence (DNA): TGTGCCAGCAGCCCCGGGCAGGGGGTCGACGAGCAGTACTTC.

This clone was observed a few times. V gene TRBV5-1 combines with J gene TRBJ2-2; D is perhaps TRBD1 (5 bases). The length of the CDR3 is 14 residues. The germline gives CDR1 SGHRS, CDR2 YFSETQ. Trimming shortened V by 4 bases and J by 1 base, and 8 bases separated the two germline ends. The CDR3 loop reads CASSVGQNTGELFF. CDR3 sequence (DNA): TGCGCCAGCAGCGTAGGACAGAACACCGGGGAGCTGTTTTTT.

The chain links TRBV11-3 to TRBJ2-4, with TRBD1 matching 7 bases. The CDR3 is 19 residues long. The germline CDR1 and CDR2 sequences are SGHNT and YENEEA. Germline trimming cut 5 bases from V and 1 base from J; bases unmatched to any gene: 17. DNA for the CDR3: TGTGCCAGCAGCCACCGGGACAGACAAGCCCTAGGGGCCAAAAACATTCAGTACTTC. Residues: CASSHRDRQALGAKNIQYF.

The chain couples TRBV7-3 to TRBJ2-7; D unclear. Germline CDR1 reads SGHTA; CDR2 reads FQGTGA. CDR3 length: 16 residues. V was cut by 2 bases and J by 5 bases, with 19 bases left in between. DNA of the CDR3: TGTGCCAGCAGCTTAGAGATCGCCTCGATTCCAGACGAGCAGTACTTC. Translating it yields CASSLEIASIPDEQYF.

The rearrangement joins TRBV2 to TRBJ1-1; 8 bases line up with TRBD1. Trimming removed 11 bases from V and 6 bases from J; junction bases left unmatched: 8. The CDR3 is 12 residues long. The V gene's germline CDR1 is SNHLY and CDR2 FYNNEI. The CDR3 nucleotides are TGTGCCGTTAAGACAGGGGTCCCTGAAGCTTTCTTT. Amino acid sequence: CAVKTGVPEAFF. The whole variable domain, filled in from reference TRBV2 and TRBJ1-1, reads EPEVTQTPSHQVTQMGQEVILRCVPISNHLYFYWYRQILGQKVEFLVSFYNNEISEKSEIFDDQFSVERPDGSNFTLKIRSTKLEDSAMYFCAVKTGVPEAFFGQGTRLTVV.

V gene TRBV5-6 combines with J gene TRBJ2-3, with 8 bases fitting TRBD2. This CDR3 has 15 residues. The germline CDR1 and CDR2 sequences are SGHDT and YYEEEE. The V and J ends lost 0 bases and 2 bases, in that order; junction bases with no gene match: 2. The CDR3 bases are TGTGCCAGCAGCTTGGAGACTAGCGCCACAGATACGCAGTATTTT. Protein sequence: CASSLETSATDTQYF.

V gene TRBV5-1 combines with J gene TRBJ1-1; the D is unclear. Deletions cut 1 base from V and 10 bases from J, with 11 bases between. CDR1 and CDR2 (germline): SGHRS, YFSETQ. This CDR3 comprises 12 residues. The CDR3 reads CASSLPGLGAFF. The CDR3 coding sequence is TGCGCCAGCAGCTTGCCGGGCCTGGGAGCTTTCTTT.

J is TRBJ1-5 and V is TRBV28, with D possibly being TRBD1 (6 bases). Germline V gene lookup returns CDR1 MDHEN and CDR2 SYDVKM. The CDR3 covers 16 residues. The V gene lost 3 bases and the J gene lost 4 bases, with 16 bases spanning the gap. DNA of the CDR3: TGTGCCAGCAGTTTGATAACAGGGAGACGAAATCAGCCCCAGCATTTT. As protein: CASSLITGRRNQPQHF.

This chain links TRBV2 with TRBJ1-1; D ambiguous. The CDR3 contains 10 residues. CDR1 SNHLY and CDR2 FYNNEI come from the germline V gene. Trimming took off 6 bases at V and 6 bases at J, with 5 bases between the two ends. The CDR3 DNA reads TGTGCCAGCAGGGGCCCTGAAGCTTTCTTT. It is translated as CASRGPEAFF.

The chain couples TRBV4-1 to TRBJ2-1; 8 nucleotides agree with TRBD1. Trimming at V came to 1 base and at J to 6 bases, leaving 2 bases not matched to a gene. Germline CDR1 reads MGHRA; CDR2 reads YSYEKL. This CDR3 comprises 14 residues. DNA for the CDR3: TGCGCCAGCAGCCAAGTGGACAGGGCCAATGAGCAGTTCTTC. It is translated as CASSQVDRANEQFF.

The chain combines TRBV4-1 with TRBJ2-5, with D perhaps matching TRBD2 (6 bases). The J call may be mistaken, given a closer DNA end match to TRBJ2-7. Germline values: CDR1 MGHRA, CDR2 YSYEKL. CDR3 length equals 16 residues. Written as DNA, the CDR3 is TGCGCCAGCAGCCAAGAAATGGTGTCTGGGACTTACGAGCAGTACTTC. Residues: CASSQEMVSGTYEQYF.

The chain combines TRBV6-4 with TRBJ2-1, with 10 bases fitting TRBD2. V was clipped by 3 bases and J by 7 bases; unmatched bases: 6. The CDR3 totals 15 residues. CDR1 is MRHNA, CDR2 SNTAGT, per germline. DNA for the CDR3: TGTGCCAGCAGTGAGGCTAGCGGGAGTTATAATGAGCAGTTCTTC. It yields the protein CASSEASGSYNEQFF.

The CDR3 DNA follows: TGTGCCAGTAGTCCCCAGGCGAGCTCCTACGAGCAGTACTTC. It yields the protein CASSPQASSYEQYF. The chain combines TRBV19 with TRBJ2-7; D gene unclear. CDR1 is LNHDA and CDR2 is SQIVND in the germline V gene (reference sequence). Trimming cost V 5 bases and J 0 bases, with 11 bases left between them. The CDR3 is 14 amino acids.

This clone appeared a single time. The chain combines TRBV5-1 with TRBJ1-1; D gene ambiguous. The CDR3 length is 13 residues. V gave up 0 bases and J gave up 3 bases, with 6 bases separating them. Germline V gene data show CDR1 as SGHRS and CDR2 as YFSETQ. The CDR3 DNA follows: TGCGCCAGCAGCTTGGGGAGCTACACTGAAGCTTTCTTT. Translation: CASSLGSYTEAFF.

This rearrangement joins TRBV5-4 to TRBJ1-4; 8 nucleotides line up with TRBD1. Germline V gene sequence: CDR1 SGHNT, CDR2 YYREEE (reference sequence). V trimming: 4 bases; J trimming: 3 bases; junction bases outside the gene matches: 11. The CDR3 is 17 amino acids. The CDR3 region has the DNA TGTGCCAGCAGCAGGACCGGGACAGGTCGGTCTAATGAAAAACTGTTTTTT. This gives the protein CASSRTGTGRSNEKLFF.

This sequence joins TRBV7-9 and TRBJ1-4; 8 positions agree with TRBD1. Looked up from germline, CDR1 is SEHNR and CDR2 is FQNEAQ (reference sequence). The CDR3 sequence is 16 residues long. V lost 5 bases to trimming and J lost 7 bases; unmatched junction nucleotides: 12. The CDR3 DNA sequence: TGTGCCAGCAGCCCAGGGGTCAGGGGGCAGGGTGAAAAACTGTTTTTT. Protein product: CASSPGVRGQGEKLFF.